This T cell receptor beta chain was profiled in a study of human T cells and chemical hapten exposure. About the study: Women made up most patients, who had alopecia areata, totalis or universalis. TCR yields differed between samples (mainly from small differences in pooled library volume).

The time point is: patch test 2, 6 weeks after DPC sensitization. Described treatment: therapeutic diphenylcyclopropenone sensitization with weekly scalp DPC. MiXCR, run by TCRdb on the RACE reads, gives a single entry per CDR3 protein. The sample yields fewer than 150,000 distinct CDR3 sequences, 12% seen once. Sequencing used whole blood, obtained in connection with sensitization to the hapten diphenylcyclopropenone (DPC). This sequence originates from a woman aged 50 to 60 with alopecia areata. Some clones in this sample may be carry-over from other donors' samples.

CDR3 DNA sequence: TGTGCCACCAGTGACCCGACAGGCGATATAGCCCAGTATTTT. Translating it yields CATSDPTGDIAQYF. The rearrangement uses TRBV24-1 and TRBJ1-5; a possible D gene is TRBD1 (6 bases). The DNA end favors TRBJ2-3, so the J call may be wrong. Germline loops: CDR1 KGHDR, CDR2 SFDVKD. The CDR3 length is 14 residues.